The entry below describes one T cell receptor beta chain. TCRdb redid the calling of the RT-PCR reads with MiXCR, one entry per CDR3 protein. The repertoire holds more than 600,000 distinct CDR3 sequences, with about 14% as singletons. Germline V gene data show CDR1 as SNHLY and CDR2 as FYNNEI. With 1 base clipped from V and 3 bases from J, the junction kept 10 bases outside the gene matches. This CDR3 comprises 17 residues. The chain employs TRBV2 and TRBJ2-5; 8 bases align to TRBD2. Material: memory CD4+ T cells from blood. The clonotype originates from a female donor in good health, serving as a healthy control. CDR3 DNA sequence: TGTGCCAGCAGTGAAGAAAGGGTAGCGGGGCCAAAAGAGACCCAGTACTTC. Protein sequence: CASSEERVAGPKETQYF.